This is a list of T cell receptor beta chains from one sample in a study of T cell repertoires in cytomegalovirus infection. These receptors have no identified antigens. Via MiXCR, TCRdb re-called the reads, giving one row per CDR3 protein. The sample yields approximately 730,000 distinct CDR3 sequences, under 35% seen once. This sample comprised cultured CD8+ T cells from PBMCs, obtained from culture after CMV antigen stimulation. The receptors shown here come from a human donor in good health (CMV status not recorded). Some clones in this sample may be carry-over from other donors' samples. Each CDR3 is given with its conserved first and last residue. Fields, in order: V gene, clone size, CDR3 protein. Part of the rows lack a size; the others show once, few, many or a class for expanded clones.

TRBV12-3/TRBV12-4,.,CASSPGTGYTQYF
TRBV7-6,many,CASSPDGRGGAGGYGYTF
TRBV4-3,.,CASSQELGRQSYGYTF
TRBV20-1,.,CSARDRGLRAGRDTQYF
TRBV7-4,.,CASFLLGAKDYEQYF
TRBV7-8,few,CASSGWTGWYQETQYF
TRBV7-3,many,CASSPGGTRVLTF
TRBV27,.,CASSEGTGVGGELFF
TRBV11-2,.,CASSLENRPLEAFF
TRBV12-3/TRBV12-4,many,CASSPSGGPYNEQFF
TRBV6-1,few,CASSEGTRIYGYTF
TRBV19,few,CASRKTATPNEKLFF
TRBV24-1,.,CATSGRLNTEAFF
TRBV11-1,few,CASSLGTSLHF
TRBV7-8,many,CASSSPGREAYEQYF
TRBV29-1,.,CSVEARGWGKGLYNEQFF
TRBV5-6,once,CASSLAGLAMNTEAFF
TRBV27,.,CASRDQGTGNTIYF
TRBV2,few,CASKAGTDSGNTIYF
TRBV7-9,few,CASSFRQGGDEKLFF
TRBV7-9,.,CASSLHQGNQPQHF
TRBV27,few,CASSFGTGSGQYF
TRBV29-1,.,CSVTGTASNQPQHF
TRBV7-6,many,CASSFLAGGRDETQYF
TRBV3-1,.,CASSQGDRACEQYF
TRBV6-1,.,CASSETNYILAGGPTYEQYF
TRBV11-1,.,CASSPEPGQGGIQYF
TRBV20-1,.,CSAREGPSYNEQFF
TRBV7-2,many,CASSLAGLAGHNEQFF
TRBV14,.,CASSQEEQSYNSPLHF
TRBV15,once,CATSLRGGNTEAFF
TRBV7-9,.,CASSPPAGGPYNEQFF
TRBV6-5,.,CASRGQLLAYEQYF
TRBV7-9,few,CASSFSGQPNEQFF
TRBV28,.,CGATTGDYGYTF
TRBV7-2,.,CASSLLASGELFF
TRBV12-3/TRBV12-4,few,CASSRTGGEGGANVLTF
TRBV6-2/TRBV6-3,once,CASSEMTANPVNTEAFF
TRBV13,.,CASSLMDLTHNEQFF
TRBV12-5,many,CASGLVGQDRVRSNQPQHF
TRBV7-9,few,CASSLDEGVHTEAFF
TRBV7-2,many,CASSLEARGAGTGELFF
TRBV29-1,.,CSVRDRVGYTF
TRBV5-6,few,CASSSDGSLSTGELFF
TRBV12-3/TRBV12-4,few,CASSSAGYGTEAFF
TRBV6-5,once,CASSYSSVTGELFF
TRBV7-2,many,CASSFPGRVNEQYF
TRBV25-1,.,CASSELVEQRNSPLHF
TRBV4-2,.,CASSHSDPDAEAFF